These 10 T cell receptor beta chains were all obtained from the same sample, sequenced in a study of blood T cells in healthy people across ages. A J-beta primer mix and a sample-barcoded 5' primer were used in a second PCR of about 6 to 12 cycles. TCRdb reprocessed the 5' RACE reads via MiXCR and lists one record per CDR3 protein. The sample yields about 1.4 million distinct CDR3 sequences, around 59% seen once. The material sequenced was blood. These receptors were taken from a man aged 18 to 30 in good health.

This clonotype was counted only a few times. The V and J genes are TRBV12-5 and TRBJ2-5, with a possible D match to TRBD1 (5 bases). Germline CDR1 LGHNT, CDR2 FRNRAP. The CDR3 runs 13 residues. V shed 8 bases and J shed 4 bases, with 14 bases lying between them. This chain's CDR3 is CASMQGWGETQYF. The CDR3 nucleotides read TGTGCTAGTATGCAGGGCTGGGGAGAGACCCAGTACTTC.

The chain joins TRBV11-2 to TRBJ2-1; the D gene is possibly TRBD2 (5 bases). The germline V and J ends were trimmed by 1 base and 8 bases, with 18 bases remaining between them. Germline assignment: CDR1 SGHAT and CDR2 FQNNGV. This CDR3 has 16 residues. The CDR3: CASSLVLALTIHEQFF. In nucleotides, the CDR3 is TGTGCCAGCAGCTTAGTGCTAGCCCTCACTATCCATGAGCAGTTCTTC.

V usage is TRBV15 and J usage is TRBJ2-1; possibly TRBD2 for D (5 bases). V gave up 1 base and J gave up 0 bases, with 10 bases separating them. This CDR3 is built from 16 residues. Germline CDR1 is LNHNV and CDR2 is YYDKDF (reference sequence). The CDR3 spells CATSRGQRISYNEQFF. The CDR3 DNA follows: TGTGCCACCAGCAGAGGCCAGCGGATCTCCTACAATGAGCAGTTCTTC.

The chain uses TRBV2 and TRBJ2-1; the D gene could be TRBD1 or TRBD2 (5 bases each). The V end lost 7 bases, the J end lost 7 bases, and 17 bases lay between the germline ends. CDR3 length: 14 residues. Germline V gene sequence: CDR1 SNHLY, CDR2 FYNNEI. The CDR3 DNA reads TGTGCCAGCATTGGGCAGGGAGAAGGAAATGAGCAGTTCTTC. It is translated as CASIGQGEGNEQFF.

The chain joins TRBV10-3 to TRBJ2-7; D unresolved. Per germline, CDR1 ENHRY and CDR2 SYGVKD. Trimming shortened V by 8 bases and J by 2 bases, and 16 bases separated the two germline ends. This CDR3 has 14 residues. CDR3 sequence: CAIASGTTAYEQYF. The DNA for the CDR3 is TGTGCCATCGCATCTGGTACTACCGCCTACGAGCAGTACTTC.

The chain has TRBV29-1 and TRBJ2-5; 8 bases fit TRBD1. This CDR3 spans 15 amino acids. Germline CDR1 and CDR2: SQVTM and ANQGSEA. J lost 5 bases, V lost 0 bases, and 8 bases had no gene match. The CDR3 reads CSVEDVGTGGETQYF. DNA of the CDR3: TGCAGCGTTGAAGATGTGGGGACAGGCGGTGAGACCCAGTACTTC.

The J gene is TRBJ2-3, the V gene TRBV6-5; D is possibly TRBD2 (6 bases). This CDR3 comprises 14 residues. The germline V gene has CDR1 MNHEY and CDR2 SVGAGI. V lost 6 bases, J lost 1 base, and 11 bases lay in between. CDR3 region: CASRELAGTDTQYF. CDR3 coding DNA: TGTGCCAGCAGGGAACTAGCAGGCACAGATACGCAGTATTTT.

The chain recombines TRBV9 with TRBJ2-5; TRBD1 matches 9 bases. The J call is in doubt because the DNA end fits TRBJ2-7 better. This CDR3 is 17 amino acids long. Germline assignment: CDR1 SGDLS and CDR2 YYNGEE. CDR3 sequence reads: CASSVGTGTFPTYEQYF. For the CDR3, the DNA is TGTGCCAGCAGCGTCGGGACAGGGACTTTTCCTACCTACGAGCAGTACTTC.

V usage is TRBV7-2 and J usage is TRBJ1-2; no definite D call. Deletions cut 11 bases from V and 10 bases from J, with 20 bases between. The CDR3 runs to 12 residues. Germline assignment: CDR1 SGHTA and CDR2 FQGNSA. The CDR3 loop reads CAVQTPYYDYTF. CDR3 nucleotides: TGTGCCGTCCAAACTCCCTACTACGACTACACCTTC.

This clonotype was counted only a few times. The genes are TRBV6-5 and TRBJ1-2; D not certain. The V end was cut by 6 bases, the J end by 6 bases, with 20 bases between. Germline values: CDR1 MNHEY, CDR2 SVGAGI. The CDR3 is 15 residues long. The CDR3 region has the DNA TGTGCCAGCAGAGGCGTATACAGAGCTCGGGATGGCTACACCTTC. Protein product: CASRGVYRARDGYTF.